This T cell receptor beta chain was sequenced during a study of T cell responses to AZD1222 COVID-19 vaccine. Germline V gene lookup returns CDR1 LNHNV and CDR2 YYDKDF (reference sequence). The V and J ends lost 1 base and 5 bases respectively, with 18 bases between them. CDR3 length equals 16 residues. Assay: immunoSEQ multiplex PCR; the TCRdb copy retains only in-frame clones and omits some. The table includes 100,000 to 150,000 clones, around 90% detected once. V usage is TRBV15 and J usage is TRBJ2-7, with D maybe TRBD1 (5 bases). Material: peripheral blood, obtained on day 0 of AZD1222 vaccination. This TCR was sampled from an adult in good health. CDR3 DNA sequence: TGTGCCACCAGCAGAGTGGGGTTGCAGGGCTGGGACGAGCAGTACTTC. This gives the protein CATSRVGLQGWDEQYF.